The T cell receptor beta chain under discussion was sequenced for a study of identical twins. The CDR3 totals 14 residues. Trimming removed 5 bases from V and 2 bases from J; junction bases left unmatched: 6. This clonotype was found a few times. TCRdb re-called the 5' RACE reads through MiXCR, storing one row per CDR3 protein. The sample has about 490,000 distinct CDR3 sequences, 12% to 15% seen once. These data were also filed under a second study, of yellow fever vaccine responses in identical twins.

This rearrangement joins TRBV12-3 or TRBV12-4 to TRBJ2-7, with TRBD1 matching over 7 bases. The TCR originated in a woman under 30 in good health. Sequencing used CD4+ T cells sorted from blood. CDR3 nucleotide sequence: TGTGCCAGCAGTACCACAGGGGTCCCCTACGAGCAGTACTTC. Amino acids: CASSTTGVPYEQYF.